These 27 T cell receptor beta chains came from one sample sequenced in a study of molecular identifiers for immune sequencing clone quantification. TCRdb re-called the PCR reads with MiXCR, one entry per CDR3 protein. Of over 600,000 distinct CDR3 sequences listed, just under 20% are singletons. Sample: naive CD8+ T cells from blood, with Jurkat cell RNA spiked in. Subset: FACS-sorted CD8+CD4-CCR7+CD45RA+ naive T cells. The origin of the receptors is a human donor in good health. Some libraries in this study had Jurkat cell RNA spiked in.

This clonotype was seen a handful of times. The chain couples TRBV4-1 to TRBJ1-1; D ambiguous. The CDR3 runs to 15 residues. The germline V gene has CDR1 MGHRA and CDR2 YSYEKL. The V and J ends lost 4 bases and 1 base respectively, with 13 bases between them. As DNA, the CDR3 is TGCGCCAGCAGCCCGGAAAGAGAGGGGAACACTGAAGCTTTCTTT. Amino acids: CASSPEREGNTEAFF.

This clonotype was seen only once. A much larger clonotype is one base distant, so this may be a read error. The rearrangement links TRBV28 to TRBJ1-1; 10 bases are shared with TRBD1. The CDR3 extends over 15 amino acids. Trimming at V came to 6 bases and at J to 6 bases, leaving 10 bases not matched to a gene. Germline V gives CDR1 MDHEN, CDR2 SYDVKM. The CDR3 spells CASRSTGGAYSEAFF. CDR3 bases: TGTGCCAGCAGGTCGACAGGGGGCGCATACTCTGAAGCTTTCTTT.

This clonotype was observed at least ten times. The V call is TRBV28, the J call TRBJ1-5; tentative D call: TRBD1 (5 bases). Per the germline V gene, CDR1 is MDHEN and CDR2 is SYDVKM. The CDR3 spans 15 residues. V lost 2 bases and J lost 6, with 14 bases in between. The CDR3 loop reads CASSLRSVGGQPQHF. Here the CDR3 DNA reads TGTGCCAGCAGTTTAAGATCAGTCGGGGGTCAGCCCCAGCATTTT.

This clonotype was found a few times. The V gene is TRBV4-3, the J gene TRBJ2-2, with TRBD2 matching 9 bases. V lost 1 base and J lost 9; bases outside the gene matches: 12. Germline V gene sequence: CDR1 LGHNA, CDR2 YSLEER. The CDR3 spans 17 residues. The CDR3 nucleotides read TGCGCCAGCAGCCAAGGTTTCAGCGGGAGGACCCCCCGGGAGCTGTTTTTT. It yields the protein CASSQGFSGRTPRELFF.

This clonotype was seen ten or more times. This rearrangement joins TRBV20-1 to TRBJ2-5, with TRBD2 matching 13 bases. V was pared by 5 bases and J by 9 bases, with 15 bases of the junction left unmatched. The CDR3 is made up of 16 amino acids. The V gene's germline CDR1 is DFQATT and CDR2 SNEGSKA (reference sequence). CDR3 nucleotide sequence: TGCAGTGCTTTACTTGGACTAGCGGGAGCCCCGGGGGCCCAGTACTTC. Its protein product is CSALLGLAGAPGAQYF.

A note on this clonotype: Possible read error: a much larger clone is one base away. J is TRBJ2-7 and V is TRBV9, with D tentatively TRBD2 (7 bases). CDR1 is SGDLS and CDR2 is YYNGEE in the germline V gene. This CDR3 spans 15 amino acids. The CDR3 nucleotides are TGTGCCAGCAGCCCGGGGGGCCTACCCTCCTACGAGCGGTACTTC. Its translation: CASSPGGLPSYERYF.

The gene calls are TRBV27 and TRBJ1-6; D not resolved. This CDR3 spans 14 amino acids. CDR1 and CDR2 from the germline V gene are MNHEY and SMNVEV (reference sequence). V shed 1 base and J shed 1 base, with 2 bases lying between them. In DNA, the CDR3 is TGTGCCAGCAGTTTATGGTCCTATAATTCACCCCTCCACTTT. As protein: CASSLWSYNSPLHF.

This clonotype was picked up many times. The chain uses TRBV5-4 and TRBJ2-1; D remains ambiguous. The V end was cut by 0 bases, the J end by 9 bases, with 7 bases between. CDR1 and CDR2 (germline): SGHNT, YYREEE (reference sequence). There are 12 residues in the CDR3. CDR3 DNA: TGTGCCAGCAGCTTGGGGACCAGTGAGCAGTTCTTC. Its translation is CASSLGTSEQFF. The full variable domain, completed using reference TRBV5-4 and TRBJ2-1, is ETGVTQSPTHLIKTRGQQVTLRCSSQSGHNTVSWYQQALGQGPQFIFQYYREEENGRGNFPPRFSGLQFPNYSSELNVNALELDDSALYLCASSLGTSEQFFGPGTRLTVL.

This clonotype has at least ten counts. V is TRBV12-3 or TRBV12-4 and J is TRBJ2-5; TRBD1 matches at 8 bases. The CDR3 has 15 residues. V trimming: 3 bases; J trimming: 3 bases; junction bases outside the gene matches: 6. The CDR3 bases are TGTGCCAGCAGTTTGGACAGGGACGGGGAAGAGACCCAGTACTTC. Translating gives CASSLDRDGEETQYF.

About this clonotype: A read error may be the cause here, since a much bigger clone is one base away. The chain combines TRBV12-3 or TRBV12-4 with TRBJ1-1; 8 bases match TRBD1. Germline trimming cut 5 bases from V and 7 bases from J; bases unmatched to any gene: 9. CDR3 length: 14 residues. The CDR3, as DNA: TGTGCCAGCAGTCCTACCGGGACAGGCCTTGAAGCTTTCTTT. This translates into CASSPTGTGLEAFF.

This clonotype was observed many times. The chain couples TRBV2 to TRBJ1-5; TRBD1 matches 7 bases. V was clipped by 2 bases and J by 7 bases; unmatched bases: 5. In germline, CDR1 is SNHLY, CDR2 FYNNEI. The CDR3 covers 14 residues. In nucleotides, the CDR3 is TGTGCCAGCAGTGAACACAGACAGGGCCAGCCCCAGCATTTT. It is translated as CASSEHRQGQPQHF.

This clonotype was counted many times. This chain uses TRBV20-1 with TRBJ2-5, with D perhaps TRBD1 (5 bases). The CDR3 runs 14 residues. Germline values: CDR1 DFQATT, CDR2 SNEGSKA (reference sequence). Between the trimmed V and J ends, which lost 2 bases and 5 bases, there was a span of 15 bases. The CDR3 coding sequence is TGCAGTGCTAGACCGGGCCAGGGATTGGAGACCCAGTACTTC. Residues: CSARPGQGLETQYF.

CDR3 in amino acids: CASSRVDRGSYEQYF. For the CDR3, the DNA is TGCGCCAGCAGCCGTGTGGACAGGGGATCCTACGAGCAGTACTTC. J is TRBJ2-7 and V is TRBV4-1; 9 bases match TRBD1. Germline assignment: CDR1 MGHRA and CDR2 YSYEKL. Unmatched junction bases numbered 5, after V lost 4 bases and J lost 1 base. The CDR3 spans 15 residues.

A remark on this clonotype: A read error may be the cause here, since a much bigger clone is one base away. The rearrangement uses TRBV10-2 and TRBJ1-2; D is unclear. CDR1 is WSHSY, CDR2 SAAADI, per germline. The CDR3 is made up of 11 amino acids. Trimming left V 8 bases short and J 5 bases short, with 9 bases between. As DNA, the CDR3 is TGCGCCAGCGAAGACGGATATGGCTACACCTTC. It specifies CASEDGYGYTF.

Concerning this clonotype: A read error is possible here, since a much larger clone lies one base away. This chain connects TRBV4-1 to TRBJ1-6, with D perhaps matching TRBD1 (5 bases). Germline V gives CDR1 MGHRA, CDR2 YSYEKL. The CDR3 spans 17 residues. CDR3 protein: CASSQAGLGVNNSLLHF. The CDR3 nucleotides read TGCGCCAGCAGCCAAGCGGGGCTGGGGGTAAATAATTCACTCCTCCACTTT.

The gene calls are TRBV4-2 and TRBJ2-1, with 13 bases matching TRBD2. Looked up from germline, CDR1 is LGHNA and CDR2 is YNFKEQ. The CDR3 length is 15 residues. V lost 3 bases to trimming and J lost 8 bases; unmatched junction nucleotides: 4. The CDR3 nucleotides read TGTGCCAGCAGCCACGGACTAGCGGGAGAGGATGAGCAGTTCTTC. This encodes CASSHGLAGEDEQFF.

The table lists this clonotype with a few counts. The rearrangement links TRBV6-2 or TRBV6-3 to TRBJ2-7; D is unclear. The CDR3 covers 14 residues. The germline V and J ends were trimmed by 4 bases and 2 bases, with 12 bases remaining between them. From germline, CDR1 is MNHEY and CDR2 SVGEGT. The CDR3 spells CASSSGGNPYEQYF. DNA for the CDR3: TGTGCCAGCAGTTCCGGTGGAAACCCCTACGAGCAGTACTTC.

This clonotype was recorded many times. J is TRBJ2-3 and V is TRBV7-8; D could derive from TRBD1 or TRBD2 (5 bases each). V was trimmed by 1 base and J by 5 bases, leaving 10 bases between them. This CDR3 is built from 14 residues. CDR1 is SGHVS and CDR2 is FQNEAQ in the germline V gene. This chain's CDR3 is CASSLEGPEDTQYF. As DNA, the CDR3 is TGTGCCAGCAGCTTAGAGGGACCGGAAGATACGCAGTATTTT.

This clonotype was picked up many times. V and J are TRBV6-5 and TRBJ1-1; D remains ambiguous. V lost 0 bases, J lost 4 bases, and 6 bases lay in between. The CDR3 runs to 13 residues. Germline CDR1 MNHEY, CDR2 SVGAGI. CDR3 residues: CASSYSGFTEAFF. CDR3 in DNA: TGTGCCAGCAGTTACTCTGGGTTCACTGAAGCTTTCTTT.

A word on this clonotype: A junction boundary mismatches the germline segment, possibly from a read error. The chain uses TRBV12-3 or TRBV12-4 and TRBJ2-5; TRBD1 is a possible D gene (6 bases). The length of the CDR3 is 15 residues. The CDR3 sequence is CAGSSITGFQETQYF. The CDR3 bases are TGTGCCGGCAGTTCCATTACAGGGTTCCAAGAGACCCAGTACTTC.

This clonotype appeared a few times. The chain uses TRBV6-2 or TRBV6-3 and TRBJ1-6; no definite D call. V was shortened by 6 bases and J by 0 bases, with 12 bases between the two germline ends. Germline CDR1 MNHEY, CDR2 SVGEGT. The CDR3 is 16 amino acids. The CDR3 region has the DNA TGTGCCAGCAGAACGGAGGAGAGCTCCTATAATTCACCCCTCCACTTT. It yields the protein CASRTEESSYNSPLHF.

Details on this clonotype: A much larger clone lies a single base off, so this may be a read error. The chain couples TRBV28 to TRBJ1-4; the D gene is possibly TRBD1 (6 bases). This CDR3 is 14 amino acids long. V was clipped by 5 bases and J by 5 bases, with 12 bases between them. Germline lookup yields CDR1 MDHEN and CDR2 SYDVKM. Here the CDR3 reads CASSLGQWNEKLFF. CDR3 nucleotide sequence: TGTGCCAGCAGTCTCGGACAGTGGAATGAAAAACTGTTTTTT.

This clonotype was counted only a few times. The genes are TRBV6-2 or TRBV6-3 and TRBJ2-1; TRBD2 matches 15 bases. CDR3 length: 16 residues. Germline V gene lookup returns CDR1 MNHEY and CDR2 SVGEGT. V was pared by 0 bases and J by 8 bases, with 2 bases of the junction left unmatched. The CDR3 region is CASSYSGLAGGDEQFF. The CDR3, as DNA: TGTGCCAGCAGTTACTCGGGACTAGCGGGAGGCGATGAGCAGTTCTTC.

There are many counts of this clonotype. The V call is TRBV12-3 or TRBV12-4, the J call TRBJ2-1; TRBD1 matches 8 bases. The CDR3 spans 16 residues. Trimming at V came to 5 bases and at J to 7 bases, leaving 13 bases not matched to a gene. The CDR3, as DNA: TGTGCCAGCAGTCCAGGGACAGGCGGATTGATGAATGAGCAGTTCTTC. It translates to CASSPGTGGLMNEQFF.

This clonotype appeared many times. This rearrangement joins TRBV4-1 to TRBJ2-5; tentative D call: TRBD1 (6 bases). Looked up from germline, CDR1 is MGHRA and CDR2 is YSYEKL. The CDR3 is 14 amino acids. Trimming took 0 bases from V and 5 from J, leaving 10 bases between them. DNA of the CDR3: TGCGCCAGCAGCCAAGAGCAGGGGATGGAGACCCAGTACTTC. Amino acids: CASSQEQGMETQYF.

This clonotype came up many times. This CDR3 is CASSLAGSGPQYEQFF. The CDR3 nucleotides are TGTGCCAGCAGCTTAGCAGGTAGCGGCCCGCAGTATGAGCAGTTCTTC. The J gene is TRBJ2-1, the V gene TRBV7-9; D may be TRBD2 (6 bases). The V end lost 0 bases, the J end lost 8 bases, and 17 bases lay between the germline ends. Germline values: CDR1 SEHNR, CDR2 FQNEAQ (reference sequence). The CDR3 totals 16 residues.

This clonotype was picked up many times. The chain joins TRBV20-1 to TRBJ2-3, with D possibly matching TRBD2 (5 bases). The CDR3 is 15 amino acids. Germline CDR1 reads DFQATT; CDR2 reads SNEGSKA (reference sequence). V was pared by 1 base and J by 2 bases, with 13 bases between. The CDR3: CSARAAEENTDTQYF. CDR3 DNA sequence: TGCAGTGCTAGAGCGGCGGAGGAAAACACAGATACGCAGTATTTT.